Below, 22 T cell receptor beta chains from the same sample are listed, as sequenced in a study of blood T cell repertoires in COVID-19. The method was immunoSEQ multiplex PCR; TCRdb's version includes in-frame clones alone and lacks a portion of them. The sample records around 100,000 clones, just over 90% being singletons. Sequencing was performed on peripheral blood. These receptors originate from a man over 45 with acute or convalescent COVID-19.

The chain carries TRBV27 and TRBJ1-2; no clear D. Germline V gene data show CDR1 as MNHEY and CDR2 as SMNVEV (reference sequence). Between the trimmed V and J ends, which lost 5 bases and 8 bases, there was a span of 18 bases. The CDR3 is 14 amino acids. Written as DNA, the CDR3 is TGTGCCAGCAGTATCCAACCCGGGAGACGGGGCTACACCTTC. Translated, it gives CASSIQPGRRGYTF.

The chain combines TRBV3-1 (or the pseudogene TRBV3-2) with TRBJ1-5, with no clear D. CDR3 length: 14 residues. Trimming stripped 1 base from V and 9 bases from J, with 13 bases between. The germline gives CDR1 LGHDT, CDR2 YNNKEL (reference sequence). CDR3 region: CASSQGSGVRPQHF. DNA of the CDR3: TGTGCCAGCAGCCAAGGTTCGGGTGTTCGGCCCCAGCATTTT.

The genes are TRBV6-6 and TRBJ1-6; no definite D call. CDR3 length equals 13 residues. V was clipped by 7 bases and J by 5 bases, with 9 bases between them. Germline V lookup: CDR1 MNHNY, CDR2 SVGAGI (reference sequence). The CDR3 loop is CASIQTNNSPLHF. The CDR3 nucleotides read TGTGCCAGCATCCAAACAAATAATTCACCCCTCCACTTT.

The CDR3 sequence is CASSSGAPAIGYTF. The DNA of the CDR3 is TGCGCCAGCAGCTCTGGAGCACCGGCTATTGGCTACACCTTC. This sequence joins TRBV5-1 and TRBJ1-2; no firm D call. V dropped 3 bases and J dropped 7 bases, with 16 bases sitting between them. This CDR3 is 14 amino acids long. Germline CDR1 reads SGHRS; CDR2 reads YFSETQ.

The V call is TRBV9, the J call TRBJ2-5; 14 bases line up with TRBD2. Trimming took 3 bases from V and 3 from J; bases not matched to a gene: 7. This CDR3 is built from 17 residues. Per germline, CDR1 SGDLS and CDR2 YYNGEE. The CDR3 DNA reads TGTGCCAGCAGCGGCTCAAAGGGACTAGCGGGAGAAGAGACCCAGTACTTC. Translation: CASSGSKGLAGEETQYF.

The CDR3 nucleotides are TGCGCCAGCAGCTTGGATGGGACTAGCGGCACCAAAAACATTCAGTACTTC. It is translated as CASSLDGTSGTKNIQYF. The chain carries TRBV5-1 and TRBJ2-4, with 11 bases lining up with TRBD2. J gave up 2 bases and V 0 bases, and 4 bases lay outside the gene matches. This CDR3 region has 17 residues. The germline CDR1 and CDR2 sequences are SGHRS and YFSETQ.

The chain is built from TRBV19 and TRBJ2-3; 9 nucleotides match TRBD2. Germline CDR1 and CDR2: LNHDA and SQIVND (reference sequence). There are 17 residues in the CDR3. Unmatched junction bases numbered 11, after V lost 1 base and J lost 6 bases. CDR3 sequence (DNA): TGTGCCAGTAGTATAGGGTCGGGAGCGGGAGGAGCCGATACGCAGTATTTT. As protein: CASSIGSGAGGADTQYF.

This chain connects TRBV7-9 to TRBJ2-3; 11 bases fit TRBD1. Losses at the gene ends were 7 bases for V and 4 bases for J; bases not matched to a gene: 4. The germline gives CDR1 SEHNR, CDR2 FQNEAQ (reference sequence). The CDR3 is 14 residues long. This chain's CDR3 is CASIRTGGADTQYF. The DNA of the CDR3 is TGTGCCAGCATCCGGACAGGGGGCGCAGATACGCAGTATTTT.

The genes are TRBV10-3 and TRBJ1-3, with 10 bases lining up with TRBD1. Germline CDR1 reads ENHRY; CDR2 reads SYGVKD. V shed 4 bases and J 7 bases; nucleotides not matched to a gene: 7. This CDR3 spans 15 amino acids. CDR3 sequence: CAISAGTGARNTIYF. As DNA, the CDR3 is TGTGCCATCAGTGCGGGGACAGGGGCGCGGAACACCATATATTTT.

This chain joins TRBV19 and TRBJ2-5; D call uncertain. This CDR3 has 14 residues. From germline, CDR1 is LNHDA and CDR2 SQIVND (reference sequence). V was trimmed by 1 base and J by 5 bases, leaving 11 bases between them. The CDR3 bases are TGTGCCAGTAGTATAGGGGCAGGAAGGGAGACCCAGTACTTC. It yields the protein CASSIGAGRETQYF. The entire variable domain, with the rest obtained from reference TRBV19 and TRBJ2-5, is as follows: DGGITQSPKYLFRKEGQNVTLSCEQNLNHDAMYWYRQDPGQGLRLIYYSQIVNDFQKGDIAEGYSVSREKKESFPLTVTSAQKNPTAFYLCASSIGAGRETQYFGPGTRLLVL.

The chain links TRBV30 to TRBJ1-5, with 9 bases fitting TRBD1. Germline V CDR1 and CDR2: GTSNPN, SVGIG (reference sequence). The CDR3 covers 15 residues. The ends lost 2 bases at V and 1 base at J; junction bases unmatched: 3. CDR3 in amino acids: CAWSPGQGSNQPQHF. CDR3 in DNA: TGTGCCTGGAGTCCCGGACAGGGGAGCAATCAGCCCCAGCATTTT.

V gene TRBV5-5 combines with J gene TRBJ2-3; D possibly corresponds to TRBD2 (6 bases). This CDR3 contains 15 residues. The ends were cut back, 0 bases at V and 1 base at J, with 9 bases in the middle. Germline V gene lookup returns CDR1 SGHKS and CDR2 YYEKEE (reference sequence). CDR3 coding DNA: TGTGCCAGCAGCTTGGACGCTAGCGGCACAGATACGCAGTATTTT. It yields the protein CASSLDASGTDTQYF.

The CDR3 DNA follows: TGTGCCAGCAGCGGGACTAGCGGGACGACACGGAGCAATGAGCAGTTCTTC. Its translation is CASSGTSGTTRSNEQFF. The chain has TRBV25-1 and TRBJ2-1; 13 nucleotides agree with TRBD2. Unmatched junction bases numbered 11, after V lost 6 bases and J lost 6 bases. Germline values: CDR1 MGHDK, CDR2 SYGVNS. This CDR3 has 17 amino acids.

The chain uses TRBV7-9 and TRBJ2-2; TRBD1 matches at 8 bases. With V trimmed by 9 bases and J by 5 bases, 8 bases remained unmatched. The CDR3 totals 14 residues. The germline gives CDR1 SEHNR, CDR2 FQNEAQ (reference sequence). This CDR3 is CARTGTGNTGELFF. The CDR3 bases are TGTGCCAGAACAGGGACAGGCAATACCGGGGAGCTGTTTTTT.

V is TRBV11-3 and J is TRBJ2-1, with a possible D match to TRBD1 (6 bases). Germline assignment: CDR1 SGHNT and CDR2 YENEEA. V was trimmed by 5 bases and J by 7 bases, leaving 15 bases between them. The CDR3 runs to 14 residues. As DNA, the CDR3 is TGTGCCAGCAGCGCCAGATACAGGGTTAATGAGCAGTTCTTC. It is translated as CASSARYRVNEQFF.

The sample holds one count of this clone. The chain combines TRBV6-2 or TRBV6-3 with TRBJ1-1, with unresolved D. Germline assignment: CDR1 MNHEY and CDR2 SVGEGT. The germline V and J ends were trimmed by 3 bases and 1 base, with 6 bases remaining between them. The CDR3 spans 13 residues. CDR3: CASSYAGNTEAFF. The CDR3 coding sequence is TGTGCCAGCAGTTATGCGGGGAACACTGAAGCTTTCTTT.

This chain joins TRBV12-3 or TRBV12-4 and TRBJ1-2, with D perhaps matching TRBD1 (5 bases). The germline V and J ends were trimmed by 4 bases and 5 bases, with 8 bases remaining between them. The CDR3 contains 12 residues. CDR3 sequence reads: CASSYDSYGYTF. In DNA, the CDR3 is TGTGCCAGCAGTTACGACAGTTATGGCTACACCTTC.

The chain couples TRBV29-1 to TRBJ1-1, with a tentative D call TRBD1 (5 bases). CDR3 length equals 12 residues. Germline CDR1 SQVTM, CDR2 ANQGSEA. V lost 7 bases and J 0 bases, leaving 9 bases between the germline ends. The CDR3 sequence: CSGDSMNTEAFF. The CDR3 bases are TGCAGCGGAGACAGTATGAACACTGAAGCTTTCTTT. Supplemented by reference TRBV29-1 and TRBJ1-1, the full variable domain reads SAVISQKPSRDICQRGTSLTIQCQVDSQVTMMFWYRQQPGQSLTLIATANQGSEATYESGFVIDKFPISRPNLTFSTLTVSNMSPEDSSIYLCSGDSMNTEAFFGQGTRLTVV.

The table lists this clone with a count of one. This chain joins TRBV10-1 and TRBJ2-7; the match to TRBD1 covers 8 bases. The CDR3 loop spans 13 amino acids. The ends lost 4 bases at V and 7 bases at J; junction bases unmatched: 6. From germline, CDR1 is WNHNN and CDR2 SYGVQD (reference sequence). The CDR3 reads CASSGGQGGEQYF. The CDR3 DNA sequence: TGCGCCAGCAGTGGAGGACAGGGAGGTGAGCAGTACTTC.

V gene TRBV6-6 combines with J gene TRBJ2-5; a weak D match, TRBD2 (6 bases). CDR1 MNHNY and CDR2 SVGAGI come from the germline V gene (reference sequence). This CDR3 contains 15 residues. Trimming removed 3 bases at V and 6 bases at J, with 17 bases between. The CDR3 DNA reads as TGTGCCAGCAGTTATTTCGGAGGGCGGGAAAAGACCCAGTACTTC. This gives the protein CASSYFGGREKTQYF.

The chain is built from TRBV7-8 and TRBJ1-2; no clear D. V gave up 3 bases and J gave up 0 bases, with 5 bases separating them. This CDR3 spans 13 amino acids. Per germline, CDR1 SGHVS and CDR2 FQNEAQ. The chain's CDR3 is CASSLNSNYGYTF. The CDR3 DNA reads TGTGCCAGCAGCTTGAACTCTAACTATGGCTACACCTTC.

DNA of the CDR3: TGTGCCAGCAGCCTAGGGGGGGGCTCCTACGAGCAGTACTTC. Its protein product is CASSLGGGSYEQYF. The gene calls are TRBV11-2 and TRBJ2-7, with a tentative D call TRBD2 (7 bases). Trimming stripped 5 bases from V and 0 bases from J, with 11 bases between. Germline V gene sequence: CDR1 SGHAT, CDR2 FQNNGV. CDR3 size: 14 residues.